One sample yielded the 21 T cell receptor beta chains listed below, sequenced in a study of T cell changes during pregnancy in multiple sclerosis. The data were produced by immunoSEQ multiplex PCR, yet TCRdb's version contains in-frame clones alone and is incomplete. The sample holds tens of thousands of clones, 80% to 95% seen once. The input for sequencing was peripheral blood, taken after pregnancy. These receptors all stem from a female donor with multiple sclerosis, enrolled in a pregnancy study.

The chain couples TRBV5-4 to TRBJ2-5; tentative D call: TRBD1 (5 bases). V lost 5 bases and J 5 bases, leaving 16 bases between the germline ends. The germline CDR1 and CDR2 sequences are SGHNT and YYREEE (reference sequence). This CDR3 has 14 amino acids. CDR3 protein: CASRSWGAGETQYF. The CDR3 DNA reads TGTGCCAGCAGGTCATGGGGCGCCGGGGAGACCCAGTACTTC.

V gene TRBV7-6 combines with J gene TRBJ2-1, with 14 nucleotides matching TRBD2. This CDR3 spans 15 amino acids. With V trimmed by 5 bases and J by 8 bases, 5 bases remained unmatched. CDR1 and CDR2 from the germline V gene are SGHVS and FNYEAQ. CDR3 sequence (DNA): TGTGCCAGCAGCCCGGGACTAGCGGGGGTTTATGAGCAGTTCTTC. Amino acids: CASSPGLAGVYEQFF.

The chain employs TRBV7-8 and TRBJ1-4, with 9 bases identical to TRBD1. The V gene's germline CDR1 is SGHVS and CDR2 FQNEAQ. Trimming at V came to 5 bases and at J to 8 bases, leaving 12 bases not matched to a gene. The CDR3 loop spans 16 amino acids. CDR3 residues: CASSPSVRQGGEKLFF. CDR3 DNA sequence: TGTGCCAGCAGCCCTAGTGTCCGACAGGGGGGAGAAAAACTGTTTTTT.

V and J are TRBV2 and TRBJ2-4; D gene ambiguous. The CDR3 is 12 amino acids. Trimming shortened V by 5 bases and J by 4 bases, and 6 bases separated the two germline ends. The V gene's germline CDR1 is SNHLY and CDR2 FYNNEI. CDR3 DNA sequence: TGTGCCAGCAGTAGCAGGAAAAACATTCAGTACTTC. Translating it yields CASSSRKNIQYF.

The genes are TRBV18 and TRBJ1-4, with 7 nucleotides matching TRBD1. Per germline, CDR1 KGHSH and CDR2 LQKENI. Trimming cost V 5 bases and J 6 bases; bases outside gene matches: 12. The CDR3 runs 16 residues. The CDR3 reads CASSTSAGGRDEKLFF. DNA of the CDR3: TGTGCCAGCTCAACAAGCGCAGGGGGAAGGGATGAAAAACTGTTTTTT.

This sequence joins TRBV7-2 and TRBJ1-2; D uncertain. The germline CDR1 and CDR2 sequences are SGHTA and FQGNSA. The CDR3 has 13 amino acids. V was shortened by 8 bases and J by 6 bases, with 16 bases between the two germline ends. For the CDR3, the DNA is TGTGCCAGCGGACTTCACGCTGAGAATGGCTACACCTTC. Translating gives CASGLHAENGYTF.

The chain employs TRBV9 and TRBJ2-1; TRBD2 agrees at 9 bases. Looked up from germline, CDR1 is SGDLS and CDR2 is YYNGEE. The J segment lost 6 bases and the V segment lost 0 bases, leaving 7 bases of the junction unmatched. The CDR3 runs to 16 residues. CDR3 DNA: TGTGCCAGCAGCGTAGAGGCGGGGGGGCCGGGCAATGAGCAGTTCTTC. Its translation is CASSVEAGGPGNEQFF.

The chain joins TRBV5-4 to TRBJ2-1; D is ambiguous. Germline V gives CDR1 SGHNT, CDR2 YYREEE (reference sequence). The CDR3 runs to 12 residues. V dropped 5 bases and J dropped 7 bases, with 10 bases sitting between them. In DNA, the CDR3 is TGTGCCAGCAGTAAGCCTCCTAATGAGCAGTTCTTC. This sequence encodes CASSKPPNEQFF.

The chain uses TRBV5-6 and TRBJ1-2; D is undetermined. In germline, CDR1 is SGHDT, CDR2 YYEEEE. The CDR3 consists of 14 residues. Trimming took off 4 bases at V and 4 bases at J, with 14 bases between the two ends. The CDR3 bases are TGTGCCAGCAGCCGCCGGGGAGGTGGCTATGGCTACACCTTC. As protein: CASSRRGGGYGYTF.

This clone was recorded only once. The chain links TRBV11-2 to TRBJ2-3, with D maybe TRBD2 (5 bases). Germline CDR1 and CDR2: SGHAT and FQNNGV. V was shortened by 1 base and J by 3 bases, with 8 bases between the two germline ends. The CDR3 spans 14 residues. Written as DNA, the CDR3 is TGTGCCAGCAGCTTAGCCCTAGCAACAGATACGCAGTATTTT. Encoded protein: CASSLALATDTQYF.

The CDR3 DNA is TGTGCCAGTCTGTCCGGGACAGGGGGCGGGGCAGATACGCAGTATTTT. Translating gives CASLSGTGGGADTQYF. The V call is TRBV28, the J call TRBJ2-3; 12 positions match TRBD1. The V gene end was trimmed by 9 bases and the J gene end by 4 bases; junction bases not matched to a gene: 11. The CDR3 spans 16 residues. CDR1 is MDHEN and CDR2 is SYDVKM in the germline V gene.

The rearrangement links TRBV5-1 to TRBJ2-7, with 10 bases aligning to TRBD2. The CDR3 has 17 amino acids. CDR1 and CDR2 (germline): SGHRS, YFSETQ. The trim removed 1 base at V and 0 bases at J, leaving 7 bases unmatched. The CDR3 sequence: CASSLLGTSVPSYEQYF. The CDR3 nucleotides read TGCGCCAGCAGCTTGCTCGGGACTAGCGTCCCCTCCTACGAGCAGTACTTC.

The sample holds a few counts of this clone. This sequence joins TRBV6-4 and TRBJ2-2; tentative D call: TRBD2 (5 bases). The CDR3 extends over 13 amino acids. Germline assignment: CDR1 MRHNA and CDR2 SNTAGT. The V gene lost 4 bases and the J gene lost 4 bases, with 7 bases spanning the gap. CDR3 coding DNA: TGTGCCAGCAGTGCGGGGAGCACCGGGGAGCTGTTTTTT. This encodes CASSAGSTGELFF.

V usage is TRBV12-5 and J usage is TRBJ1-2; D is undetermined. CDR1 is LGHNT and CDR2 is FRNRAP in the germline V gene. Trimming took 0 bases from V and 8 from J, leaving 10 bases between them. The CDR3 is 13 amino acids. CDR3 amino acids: CASGLVSGIGYTF. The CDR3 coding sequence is TGTGCTAGTGGTTTGGTATCGGGTATCGGCTACACCTTC.

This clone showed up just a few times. CDR3 sequence reads: CASSGQGRPFF. The CDR3 coding sequence is TGTGCCAGTAGTGGGCAGGGGCGGCCTTTCTTT. V and J are TRBV19 and TRBJ1-1; perhaps TRBD1 as D (6 bases). The CDR3 covers 11 residues. Germline loops: CDR1 LNHDA, CDR2 SQIVND (reference sequence). V was clipped by 5 bases and J by 12 bases, with 13 bases between them.

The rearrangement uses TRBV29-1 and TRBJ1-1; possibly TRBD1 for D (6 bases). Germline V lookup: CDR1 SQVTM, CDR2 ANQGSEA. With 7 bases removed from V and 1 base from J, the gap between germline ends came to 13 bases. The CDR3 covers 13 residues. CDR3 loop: CSAQQGWNTEAFF. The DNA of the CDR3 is TGCAGCGCCCAACAGGGATGGAACACTGAAGCTTTCTTT.

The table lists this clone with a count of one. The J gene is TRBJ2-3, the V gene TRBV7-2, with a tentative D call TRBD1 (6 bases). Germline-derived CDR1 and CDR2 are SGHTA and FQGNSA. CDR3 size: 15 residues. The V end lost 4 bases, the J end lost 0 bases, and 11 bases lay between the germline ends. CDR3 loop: CASSSGQPSTDTQYF. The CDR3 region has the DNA TGTGCCAGCAGCTCAGGACAGCCTAGCACAGATACGCAGTATTTT.

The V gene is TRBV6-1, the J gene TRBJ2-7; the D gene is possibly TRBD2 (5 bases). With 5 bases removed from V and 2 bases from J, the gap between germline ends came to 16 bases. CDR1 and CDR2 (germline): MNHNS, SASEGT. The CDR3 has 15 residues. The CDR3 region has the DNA TGTGCCAGCAGTCAGCGGACCGAACTTGCCTACGAGCAGTACTTC. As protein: CASSQRTELAYEQYF.

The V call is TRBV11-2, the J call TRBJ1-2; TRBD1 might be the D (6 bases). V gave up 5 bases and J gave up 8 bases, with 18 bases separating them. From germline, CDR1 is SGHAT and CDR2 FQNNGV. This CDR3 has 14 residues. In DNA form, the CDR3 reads TGTGCCAGCAGCCCCAACGCAGGGGTCAGAGGCTACACCTTC. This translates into CASSPNAGVRGYTF.

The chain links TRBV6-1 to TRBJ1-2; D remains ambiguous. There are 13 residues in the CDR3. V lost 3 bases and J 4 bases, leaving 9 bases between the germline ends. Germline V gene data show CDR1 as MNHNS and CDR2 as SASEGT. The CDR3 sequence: CASSEAGGYGYTF. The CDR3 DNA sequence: TGTGCCAGCAGTGAGGCGGGAGGCTATGGCTACACCTTC.

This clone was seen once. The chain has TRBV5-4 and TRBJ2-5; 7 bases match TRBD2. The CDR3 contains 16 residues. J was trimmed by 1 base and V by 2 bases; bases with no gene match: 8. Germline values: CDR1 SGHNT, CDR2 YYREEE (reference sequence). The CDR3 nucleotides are TGTGCCAGCAGCTTTGCAAGGAGCGGGGTCCAAGAGACCCAGTACTTC. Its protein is CASSFARSGVQETQYF.